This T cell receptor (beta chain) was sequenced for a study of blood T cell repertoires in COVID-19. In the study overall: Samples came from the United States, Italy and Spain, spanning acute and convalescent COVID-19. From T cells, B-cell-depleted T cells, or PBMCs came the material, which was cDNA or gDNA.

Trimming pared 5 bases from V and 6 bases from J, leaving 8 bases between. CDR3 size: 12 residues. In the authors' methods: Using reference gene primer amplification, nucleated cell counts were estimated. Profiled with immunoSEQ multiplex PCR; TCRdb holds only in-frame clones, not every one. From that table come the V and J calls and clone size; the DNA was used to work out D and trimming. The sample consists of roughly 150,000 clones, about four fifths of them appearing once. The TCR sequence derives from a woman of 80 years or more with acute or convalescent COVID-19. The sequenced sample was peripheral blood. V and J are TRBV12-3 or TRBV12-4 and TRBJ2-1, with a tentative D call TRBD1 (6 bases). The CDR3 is CASSHRVNEQFF. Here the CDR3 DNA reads TGTGCCAGCAGTCACAGGGTCAATGAGCAGTTCTTC.